Listed below are T cell receptor beta chains from one sample, sequenced in a study of vaccination and CD4 T cells after COVID-19. TCRdb ran MiXCR on the PCR reads and lists one entry per CDR3 protein. The data contain roughly 14,000 distinct CDR3 sequences, 58% of them singletons. These receptors lack a known antigen. Sequenced: CD4+ T cells from blood, cultured in vitro. Receptors were obtained from a human donor who had recovered from COVID-19. The CDR3 runs from the conserved cysteine through the conserved F or W. A D gene is named only where the DNA matches it firmly. The listing skips clone size in some rows; elsewhere it reads once, few, many or a size class.

d_call clone_size j_call v_call cdr3_nt cdr3_aa
NA NA TRBJ2-3 TRBV27 TGTGCCAGCACCACCGGGGCAAACACAGATACGCAGTATTTT CASTTGANTDTQYF
NA NA TRBJ1-1 TRBV6-1 TGTGCCAGCAGTGCCATGCAGCACCTTCCTGGGCAGGCTTTCTTT CASSAMQHLPGQAFF
TRBD1 NA TRBJ1-5 TRBV27 TGTGCCAGCAGTTTGGGACAGAATCAGCCCCAGCATTTT CASSLGQNQPQHF
NA NA TRBJ2-3 TRBV29-1 TGCAGCGCCGTGGGAGGAGGGGCGAGAGATACGCAGTATTTT CSAVGGGARDTQYF
NA NA TRBJ1-5 TRBV7-8 TGTGCCAGCAGCGCTCGTCGGGCGTTACTTAGCAATCAGCCCCAGCATTTT CASSARRALLSNQPQHF
NA NA TRBJ2-3 TRBV5-5 TGTGCCAGCAGCTGGGAAGCAGGGACAGATACGCAGTATTTT CASSWEAGTDTQYF
TRBD1 few TRBJ1-6 TRBV27 TGTGCCAGCAGTCCGACAGGGGGCTATAATTCACCCCTCCACTTT CASSPTGGYNSPLHF
NA NA TRBJ2-2 TRBV9 TGTGCCAGCAGCGCGAGGGACGGCGCGAACACCGGGGAGCTGTTTTTT CASSARDGANTGELFF
TRBD2 NA TRBJ2-5 TRBV12-3/TRBV12-4 TGTGCCAGCAGTTTAATAGCGGGGGGAGAGACCCAGTACTTC CASSLIAGGETQYF
NA NA TRBJ2-7 TRBV30 TGTGCCTGTAACAGGGAGGACGAGCAGTACTTC CACNREDEQYF
TRBD1 NA TRBJ2-7 TRBV20-1 TGCAGTGCTCCCTGGGAAGGGACAGGAGACTCCGAGCAGTACTTC CSAPWEGTGDSEQYF
NA few TRBJ1-2 TRBV19 TGTGCCAGTAGTACACTGGAGGGCTACACCTTC CASSTLEGYTF
TRBD2 NA TRBJ2-4 TRBV29-1 TGCAGCGTTCGGACTAGCGGGAGTAGTGGCATTCAGTACTTC CSVRTSGSSGIQYF
NA few TRBJ1-5 TRBV6-1 TGTGCCAGCAGTGCGATCCCCCTGGACACAGATCAGCCCCAGCATTTT CASSAIPLDTDQPQHF
NA NA TRBJ1-1 TRBV19 TGTGCCAGTAGCTCACCGGGCGTCTCTGAAGCTTTCTTT CASSSPGVSEAFF
NA NA TRBJ2-7 TRBV18 TGTGCCAGCTCACCACCGTCAGTTAAGGAGCAGTACTTC CASSPPSVKEQYF
NA NA TRBJ2-4 TRBV5-1 TGCGCCAGCAGCTTGGCTGGGGGGAACATTCAGTACTTC CASSLAGGNIQYF
NA NA TRBJ2-2 TRBV19 TGTGCCAGTAGTACCACTCATAACACCGGGGAGCTGTTTTTT CASSTTHNTGELFF
TRBD1 NA TRBJ2-7 TRBV7-9 TGTGCCAGCAGCGCCCAGGGGGCACTCGAGCAGTACTTC CASSAQGALEQYF
NA NA TRBJ2-2 TRBV25-1 TGTGCCAGCAGTGAATTCGGGGAGGTCGGGGAGCTGTTTTTT CASSEFGEVGELFF
NA few TRBJ2-5 TRBV7-9 TGTGCCAGCAGCTACGGGAGCCCAGGGGAGACCCAGTACTTC CASSYGSPGETQYF
TRBD1 NA TRBJ1-2 TRBV6-1 TGTGCCAGCAACCTGGACAGGACCCCCGGGGGCTACACCTTC CASNLDRTPGGYTF
NA NA TRBJ2-2 TRBV6-2/TRBV6-3 TGTGCCAGCACCGATACCTTGCTAGCCGCCAACACCGGGGAGCTGTTTTTT CASTDTLLAANTGELFF
NA NA TRBJ1-2 TRBV7-7 TGTGCTAGCAGCACCCTACGACAGAGTGGAGTAAACTATGGCTACACCTTC CASSTLRQSGVNYGYTF
TRBD1 NA TRBJ1-1 TRBV18 TGTGCTAGCTCCCAACAGGGGGCGCAGACTGAAGCTTTCTTT CASSQQGAQTEAFF
TRBD2 NA TRBJ2-2 TRBV5-1 TGCGCCAGCAGCTTGGGGCTAGCGGCCACCGGGGAGCTGTTTTTT CASSLGLAATGELFF
NA few TRBJ1-2 TRBV20-1 TGCAGTGCCACTACTGGTGGCTACACCTTC CSATTGGYTF
NA NA TRBJ1-3 TRBV10-2 TGCGCCAGCAGTGAAGGCAGGGCCTCGCAAGGAAACACCATATATTTT CASSEGRASQGNTIYF
NA NA TRBJ2-1 TRBV6-1 TGTGCCAGCAGTGAAGCGAGGGGAACAGTGGTCTACAATGAGCAGTTCTTC CASSEARGTVVYNEQFF
TRBD2 once TRBJ2-1 TRBV19 TGTGCCAGTAGTCCTGGACTACTAGCGGGAGGGGCCCGGGAGCAGTTCTTC CASSPGLLAGGAREQFF
NA NA TRBJ1-6 TRBV5-1 TGCGCCAGCAGCGCGGATCATGGGGGCGATTCACCCCTCCACTTT CASSADHGGDSPLHF
NA NA TRBJ1-1 TRBV27 TGTGCCAGCAGTTTATCCCGGCGGGACACTGAAGCTTTCTTT CASSLSRRDTEAFF
NA NA TRBJ1-1 TRBV30 TGTGCCTGGAGCCTTAGAAAAAACACTGAAGCTTTCTTT CAWSLRKNTEAFF
NA NA TRBJ2-2 TRBV20-1 TGCAGTGCTAGAGATCCGAGTAGGGTTAGCGCCGACACCGGGGAGCTGTTTTTT CSARDPSRVSADTGELFF
TRBD2 NA TRBJ2-7 TRBV30 TGTGCCTGGAGTGGAGGGACTAGCGGGAGATTGTACGAGCAGTACTTC CAWSGGTSGRLYEQYF
TRBD1 few TRBJ1-5 TRBV15 TGTGCCACCGCTACTCCTTACAGGGGGCGGACGAGCAATCAGCCCCAGCATTTT CATATPYRGRTSNQPQHF
NA NA TRBJ1-2 TRBV12-3/TRBV12-4 TGTGCCAGCAGCCTCGCCGCTAAGCCCCACACCTTC CASSLAAKPHTF
NA NA TRBJ1-5 TRBV20-1 TGCAGTGCTAAACCGCCAGAGCCTTATAGCAATCAGCCCCAGCATTTT CSAKPPEPYSNQPQHF
NA few TRBJ1-4 TRBV20-1 TGCAGTGCTAGAGATTACCCGGAACTGTTTTTT CSARDYPELFF
NA few TRBJ1-1 TRBV5-1 TGCGCCAGCAGCCAGGGAACGGGCACTGAAGCTTTCTTT CASSQGTGTEAFF